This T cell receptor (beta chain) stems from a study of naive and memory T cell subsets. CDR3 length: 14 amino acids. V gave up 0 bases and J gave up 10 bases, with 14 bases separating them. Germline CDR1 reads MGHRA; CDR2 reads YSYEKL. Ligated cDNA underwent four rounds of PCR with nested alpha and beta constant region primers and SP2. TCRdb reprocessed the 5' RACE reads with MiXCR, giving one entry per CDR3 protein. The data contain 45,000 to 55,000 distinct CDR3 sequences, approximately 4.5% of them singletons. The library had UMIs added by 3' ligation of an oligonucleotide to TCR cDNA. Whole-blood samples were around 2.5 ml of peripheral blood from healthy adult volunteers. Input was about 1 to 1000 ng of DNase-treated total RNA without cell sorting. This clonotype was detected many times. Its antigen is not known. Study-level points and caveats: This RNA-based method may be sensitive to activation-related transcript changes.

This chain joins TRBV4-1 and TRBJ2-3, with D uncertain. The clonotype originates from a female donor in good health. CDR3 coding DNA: TGCGCCAGCAGCCAAGAGACTGGCCCGCAGGCGCAGTATTTT. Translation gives CASSQETGPQAQYF.